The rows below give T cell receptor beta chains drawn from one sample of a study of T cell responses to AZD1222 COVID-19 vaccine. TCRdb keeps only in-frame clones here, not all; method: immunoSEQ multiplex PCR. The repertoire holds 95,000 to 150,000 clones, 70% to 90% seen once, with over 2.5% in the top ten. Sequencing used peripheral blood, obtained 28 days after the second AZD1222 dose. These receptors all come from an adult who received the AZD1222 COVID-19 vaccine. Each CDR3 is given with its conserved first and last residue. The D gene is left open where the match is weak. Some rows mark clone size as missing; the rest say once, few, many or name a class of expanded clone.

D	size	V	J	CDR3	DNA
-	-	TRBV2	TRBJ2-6	CASRSSGSGANVLTF	TGTGCCAGCAGGTCCTCAGGGTCTGGGGCCAACGTCCTGACTTTC
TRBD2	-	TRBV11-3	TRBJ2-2	CASSQERGRYTGELFF	TGTGCCAGCAGCCAAGAGCGGGGGCGGTACACCGGGGAGCTGTTTTTT
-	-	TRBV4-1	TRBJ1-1	CASSQGGGGTEAFF	TGCGCCAGCAGCCAAGGTGGGGGAGGTACTGAAGCTTTCTTT
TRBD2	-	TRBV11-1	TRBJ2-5	CASTLAGSYETQYF	TGTGCCAGCACCCTAGCGGGGAGTTATGAGACCCAGTACTTC
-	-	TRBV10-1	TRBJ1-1	CASSATENTEAFF	TGCGCCAGCAGTGCGACAGAGAACACTGAAGCTTTCTTT
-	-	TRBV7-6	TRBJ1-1	CASSLTTLGGSEAFF	TGTGCCAGCAGCTTAACCACCCTGGGAGGGTCTGAAGCTTTCTTT
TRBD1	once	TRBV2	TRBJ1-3	CASSSTRTGAITHQSGNTIYF	TGTGCCAGCAGTAGCACGAGGACAGGGGCCATCACCCACCAATCTGGAAACACCATATATTTT
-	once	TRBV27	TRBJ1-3	CASRETGRAGNTIYF	TGTGCCAGCAGAGAAACAGGGCGGGCTGGAAACACCATATATTTT
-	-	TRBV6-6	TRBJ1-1	CASSYAGNTEAFF	TGTGCCAGCAGTTACGCAGGGAACACTGAAGCTTTCTTT
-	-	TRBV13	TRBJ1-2	CASSPPGWNYGYTF	TGTGCCAGCAGCCCTCCCGGCTGGAACTATGGCTACACCTTC
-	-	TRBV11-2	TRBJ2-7	CASSLVYEQYF	TGTGCCAGCAGCTTAGTTTACGAGCAGTACTTC
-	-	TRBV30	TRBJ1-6	CAWSETRDNSPLHF	TGTGCCTGGAGTGAAACCAGGGATAATTCACCCCTCCACTTT
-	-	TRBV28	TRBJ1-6	CASSLNPGSNSPLHF	TGTGCCAGCAGTTTAAATCCAGGGAGTAATTCACCCCTCCACTTT
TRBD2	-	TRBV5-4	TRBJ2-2	CASSSGGTGELFF	TGTGCCAGCAGCTCGGGGGGCACCGGGGAGCTGTTTTTT
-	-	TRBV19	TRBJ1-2	CASSTEYGGYTF	TGTGCCAGTAGTACCGAGTATGGCGGCTACACCTTC
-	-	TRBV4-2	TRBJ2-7	CASSQSPDSSYEQYF	TGTGCCAGCAGCCAATCCCCGGACAGCTCCTACGAGCAGTACTTC
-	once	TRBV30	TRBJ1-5	CAWSVKTVAQPQHF	TGTGCCTGGAGTGTGAAGACAGTGGCTCAGCCCCAGCATTTT